Listed here is a single TCR beta chain. Data came from immunoSEQ multiplex PCR; TCRdb stores just in-frame clones and leaves some out. The repertoire holds about 51,000 clones, with around 79% as singletons. This sample was taken from a study of radiotherapy plus CTLA-4 blockade in lung cancer. Germline V gene sequence: CDR1 LGHNA, CDR2 YSLEER. V was pared by 4 bases and J by 1 base, with 7 bases between. The CDR3 totals 13 residues. The origin of this receptor is a human donor with non-small cell lung cancer whose response to radiotherapy plus ipilimumab could not be evaluated. This specimen was peripheral blood, taken from a patient treated with radiotherapy plus ipilimumab. J is TRBJ2-5 and V is TRBV4-3, with D hard to call. CDR3 nucleotide sequence: TGCGCCAGCAGCCTAATGAGCCAAGAGACCCAGTACTTC. Translation gives CASSLMSQETQYF.